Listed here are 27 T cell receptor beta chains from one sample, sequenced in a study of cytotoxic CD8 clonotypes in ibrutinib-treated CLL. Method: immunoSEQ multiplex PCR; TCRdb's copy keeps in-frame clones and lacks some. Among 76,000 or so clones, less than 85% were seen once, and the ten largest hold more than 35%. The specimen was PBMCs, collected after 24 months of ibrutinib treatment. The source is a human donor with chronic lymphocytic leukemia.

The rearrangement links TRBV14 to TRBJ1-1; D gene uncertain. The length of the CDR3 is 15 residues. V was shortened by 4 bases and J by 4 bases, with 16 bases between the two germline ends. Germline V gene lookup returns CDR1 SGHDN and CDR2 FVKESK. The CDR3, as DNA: TGTGCCAGCAGCCCCTTTGGGGATTTGGGCACTGAAGCTTTCTTT. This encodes CASSPFGDLGTEAFF.

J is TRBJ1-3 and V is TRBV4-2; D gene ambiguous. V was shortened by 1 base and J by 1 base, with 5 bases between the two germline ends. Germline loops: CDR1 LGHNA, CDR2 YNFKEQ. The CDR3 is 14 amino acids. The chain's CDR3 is CASSQVQSGNTIYF. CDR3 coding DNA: TGTGCCAGCAGCCAAGTACAATCTGGAAACACCATATATTTT.

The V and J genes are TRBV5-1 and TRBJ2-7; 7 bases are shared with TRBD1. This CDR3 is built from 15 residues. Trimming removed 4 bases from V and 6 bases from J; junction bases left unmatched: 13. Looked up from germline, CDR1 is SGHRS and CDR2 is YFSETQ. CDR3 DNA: TGCGCCAGCAGCCCCGACCCGACAGGGAACGGCGAGCAGTACTTC. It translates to CASSPDPTGNGEQYF.

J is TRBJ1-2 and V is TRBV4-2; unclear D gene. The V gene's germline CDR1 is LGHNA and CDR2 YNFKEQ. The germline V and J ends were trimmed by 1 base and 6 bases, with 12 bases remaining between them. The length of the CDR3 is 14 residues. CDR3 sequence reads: CASSQGQGFDGYTF. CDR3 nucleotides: TGTGCCAGCAGCCAAGGCCAAGGGTTTGATGGCTACACCTTC.

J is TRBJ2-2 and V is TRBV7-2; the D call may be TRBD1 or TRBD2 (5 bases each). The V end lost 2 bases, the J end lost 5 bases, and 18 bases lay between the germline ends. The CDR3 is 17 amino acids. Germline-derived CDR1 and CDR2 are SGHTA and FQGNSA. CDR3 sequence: CASSLRVRGVRTGELFF. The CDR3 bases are TGTGCCAGCAGCTTAAGGGTCCGGGGCGTAAGGACCGGGGAGCTGTTTTTT.

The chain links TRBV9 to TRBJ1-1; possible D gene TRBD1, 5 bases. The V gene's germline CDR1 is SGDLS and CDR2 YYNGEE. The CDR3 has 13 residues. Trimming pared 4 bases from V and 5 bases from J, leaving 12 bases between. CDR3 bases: TGTGCCAGCAGCTTCACCGGGACGACTGAAGCTTTCTTT. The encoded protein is CASSFTGTTEAFF.

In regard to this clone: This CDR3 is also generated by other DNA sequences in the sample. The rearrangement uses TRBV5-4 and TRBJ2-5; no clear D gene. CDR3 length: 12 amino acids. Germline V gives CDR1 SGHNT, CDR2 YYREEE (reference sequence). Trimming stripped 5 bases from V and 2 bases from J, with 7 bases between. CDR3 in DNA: TGTGCCAGCAGTTCCACTCAAGAGACCCAGTACTTC. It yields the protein CASSSTQETQYF.

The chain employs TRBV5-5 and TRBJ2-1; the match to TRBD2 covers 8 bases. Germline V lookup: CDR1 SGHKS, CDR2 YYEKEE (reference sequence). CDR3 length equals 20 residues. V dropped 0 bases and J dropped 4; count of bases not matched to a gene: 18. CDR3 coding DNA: TGTGCCAGCAGCTTGGAGCGGACTAGCCTTTGGGCGAATAATTACAATGAGCAGTTCTTC. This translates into CASSLERTSLWANNYNEQFF.

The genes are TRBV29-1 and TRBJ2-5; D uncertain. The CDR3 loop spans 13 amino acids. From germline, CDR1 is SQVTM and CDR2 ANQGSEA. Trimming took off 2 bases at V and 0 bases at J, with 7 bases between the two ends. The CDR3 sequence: CSVEKLNQETQYF. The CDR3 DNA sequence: TGCAGCGTTGAAAAACTGAACCAAGAGACCCAGTACTTC. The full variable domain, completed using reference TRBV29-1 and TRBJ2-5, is SAVISQKPSRDICQRGTSLTIQCQVDSQVTMMFWYRQQPGQSLTLIATANQGSEATYESGFVIDKFPISRPNLTFSTLTVSNMSPEDSSIYLCSVEKLNQETQYFGPGTRLLVL.

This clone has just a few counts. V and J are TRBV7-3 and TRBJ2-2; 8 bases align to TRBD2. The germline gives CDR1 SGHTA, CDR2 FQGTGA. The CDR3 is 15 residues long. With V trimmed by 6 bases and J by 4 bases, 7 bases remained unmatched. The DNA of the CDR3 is TGTGCCAGCAGTAGGTCCGCGGGAGGCACCGGGGAGCTGTTTTTT. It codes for CASSRSAGGTGELFF.

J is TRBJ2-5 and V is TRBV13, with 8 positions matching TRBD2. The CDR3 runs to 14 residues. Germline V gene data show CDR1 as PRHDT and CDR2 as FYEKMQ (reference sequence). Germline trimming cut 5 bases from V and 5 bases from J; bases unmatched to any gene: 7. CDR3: CASSQAGAEETQYF. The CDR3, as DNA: TGTGCCAGCAGCCAAGCGGGGGCTGAGGAGACCCAGTACTTC.

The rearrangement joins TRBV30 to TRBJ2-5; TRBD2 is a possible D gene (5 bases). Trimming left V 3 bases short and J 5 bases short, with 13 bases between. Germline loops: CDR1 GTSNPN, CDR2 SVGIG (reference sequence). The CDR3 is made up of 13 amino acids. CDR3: CAWSLTSTETQYF. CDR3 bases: TGTGCCTGGAGCCTAACTAGTACCGAGACCCAGTACTTC.

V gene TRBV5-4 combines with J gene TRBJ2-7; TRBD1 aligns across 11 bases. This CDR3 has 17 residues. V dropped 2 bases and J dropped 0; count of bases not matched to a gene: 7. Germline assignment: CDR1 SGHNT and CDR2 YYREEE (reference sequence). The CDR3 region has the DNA TGTGCCAGCAGCTTACCGGGACAGGGGGTGAGCTCCTACGAGCAGTACTTC. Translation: CASSLPGQGVSSYEQYF.

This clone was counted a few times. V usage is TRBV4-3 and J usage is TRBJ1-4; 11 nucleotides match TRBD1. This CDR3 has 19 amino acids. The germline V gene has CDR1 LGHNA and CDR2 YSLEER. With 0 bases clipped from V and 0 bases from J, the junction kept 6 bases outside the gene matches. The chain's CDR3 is CASSQDRRTGGATNEKLFF. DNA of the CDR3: TGCGCCAGCAGCCAAGATCGAAGGACAGGGGGCGCAACTAATGAAAAACTGTTTTTT.

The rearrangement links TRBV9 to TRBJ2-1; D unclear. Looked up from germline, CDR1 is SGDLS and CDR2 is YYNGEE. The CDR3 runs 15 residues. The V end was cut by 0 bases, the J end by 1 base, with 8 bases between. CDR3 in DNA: TGTGCCAGCAGCGTAGAAAGGGTATCCTACAATGAGCAGTTCTTC. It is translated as CASSVERVSYNEQFF.

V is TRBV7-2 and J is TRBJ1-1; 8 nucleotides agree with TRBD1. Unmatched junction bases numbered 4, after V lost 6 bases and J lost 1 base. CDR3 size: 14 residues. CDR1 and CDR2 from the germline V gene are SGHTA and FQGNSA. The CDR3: CASRTGVGNTEAFF. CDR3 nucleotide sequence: TGTGCCAGCAGGACAGGGGTTGGGAACACTGAAGCTTTCTTT.

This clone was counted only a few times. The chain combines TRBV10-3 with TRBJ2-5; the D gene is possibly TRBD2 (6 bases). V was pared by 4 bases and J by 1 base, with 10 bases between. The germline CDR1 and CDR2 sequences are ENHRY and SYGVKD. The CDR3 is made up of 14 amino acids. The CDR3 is CAISVEGLQETQYF. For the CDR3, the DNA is TGTGCCATCAGTGTGGAGGGGCTCCAAGAGACCCAGTACTTC.

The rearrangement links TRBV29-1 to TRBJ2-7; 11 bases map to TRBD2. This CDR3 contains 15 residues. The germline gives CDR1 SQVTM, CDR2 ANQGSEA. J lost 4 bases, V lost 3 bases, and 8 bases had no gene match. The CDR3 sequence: CSVDGLAGRPYEQYF. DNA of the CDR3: TGCAGCGTTGATGGACTAGCGGGTCGTCCATACGAGCAGTACTTC.

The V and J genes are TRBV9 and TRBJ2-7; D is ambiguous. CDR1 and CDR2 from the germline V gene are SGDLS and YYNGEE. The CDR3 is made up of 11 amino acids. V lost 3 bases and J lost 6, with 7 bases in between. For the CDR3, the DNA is TGTGCCAGCAGCGATCCGGGCGAGCAGTACTTC. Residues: CASSDPGEQYF.

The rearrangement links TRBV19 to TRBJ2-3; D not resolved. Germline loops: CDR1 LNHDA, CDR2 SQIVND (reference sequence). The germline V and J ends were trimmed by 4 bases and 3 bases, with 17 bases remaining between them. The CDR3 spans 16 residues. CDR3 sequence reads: CASSKTPGLGTDTQYF. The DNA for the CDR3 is TGTGCCAGTAGTAAGACGCCGGGCCTGGGGACAGATACGCAGTATTTT.

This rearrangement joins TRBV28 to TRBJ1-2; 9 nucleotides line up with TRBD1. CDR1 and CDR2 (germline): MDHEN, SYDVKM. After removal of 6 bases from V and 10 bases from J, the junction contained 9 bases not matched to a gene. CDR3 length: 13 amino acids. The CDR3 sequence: CASRKQGAQDYTF. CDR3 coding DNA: TGTGCCAGCAGAAAACAGGGGGCGCAAGACTACACCTTC.

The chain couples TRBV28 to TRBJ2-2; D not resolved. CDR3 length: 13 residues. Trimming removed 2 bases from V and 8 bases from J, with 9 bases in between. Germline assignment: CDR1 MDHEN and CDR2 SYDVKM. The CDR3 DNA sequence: TGTGCCAGCAGTTTAACGGCAACGGGGGAGCTGTTTTTT. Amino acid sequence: CASSLTATGELFF.

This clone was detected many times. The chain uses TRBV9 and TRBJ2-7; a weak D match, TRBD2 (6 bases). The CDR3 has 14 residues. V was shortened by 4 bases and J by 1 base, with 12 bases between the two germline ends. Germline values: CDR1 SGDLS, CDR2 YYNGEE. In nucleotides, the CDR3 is TGTGCCAGCAGCTCATACGGGAGTTCCTACGAGCAGTACTTC. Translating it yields CASSSYGSSYEQYF. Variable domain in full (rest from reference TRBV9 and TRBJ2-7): DSGVTQTPKHLITATGQRVTLRCSPRSGDLSVYWYQQSLDQGLQFLIQYYNGEERAKGNILERFSAQQFPDLHSELNLSSLELGDSALYFCASSSYGSSYEQYFGPGTRLTVT.

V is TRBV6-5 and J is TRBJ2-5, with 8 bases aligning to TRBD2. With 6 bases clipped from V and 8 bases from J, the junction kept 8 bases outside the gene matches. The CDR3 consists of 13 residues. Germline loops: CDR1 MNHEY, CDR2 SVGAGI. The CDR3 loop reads CASRTTAGGTQYF. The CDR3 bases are TGTGCCAGCAGAACGACCGCGGGGGGTACCCAGTACTTC.

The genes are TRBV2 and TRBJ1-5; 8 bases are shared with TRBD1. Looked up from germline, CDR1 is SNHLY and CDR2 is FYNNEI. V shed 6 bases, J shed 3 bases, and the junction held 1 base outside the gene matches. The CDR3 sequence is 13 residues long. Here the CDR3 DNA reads TGTGCCAGCAGGGACAGGGCCAATCAGCCCCAGCATTTT. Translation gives CASRDRANQPQHF. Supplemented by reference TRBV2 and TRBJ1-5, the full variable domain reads EPEVTQTPSHQVTQMGQEVILRCVPISNHLYFYWYRQILGQKVEFLVSFYNNEISEKSEIFDDQFSVERPDGSNFTLKIRSTKLEDSAMYFCASRDRANQPQHFGDGTRLSIL.

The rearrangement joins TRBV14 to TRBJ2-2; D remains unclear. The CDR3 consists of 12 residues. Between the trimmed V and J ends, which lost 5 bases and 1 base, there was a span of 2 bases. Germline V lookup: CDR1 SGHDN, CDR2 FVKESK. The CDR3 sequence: CASSLNTGELFF. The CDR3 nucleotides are TGTGCCAGCAGCTTGAACACCGGGGAGCTGTTTTTT.

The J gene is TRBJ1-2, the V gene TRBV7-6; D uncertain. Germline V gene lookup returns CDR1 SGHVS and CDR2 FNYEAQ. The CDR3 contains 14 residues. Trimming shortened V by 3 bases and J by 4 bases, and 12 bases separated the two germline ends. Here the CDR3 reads CASSLSRKTYGYTF. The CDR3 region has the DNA TGTGCCAGCAGCTTGTCTCGAAAGACCTATGGCTACACCTTC.